The present T cell receptor beta chain was sequenced within a study of T cell responses to AZD1222 COVID-19 vaccine. Looking at the study overall: It was second doses at about 4 or about 12 weeks that were pooled. Study results and limitations: Reports indicate that nearly half of spike-specific TCRs are directed at unmutated variant regions. Donors, mostly white British, included more females; clonal diversity was possibly underestimated.

In the case of this clone: Antigen: not known.

CDR1 GTSNPN and CDR2 SVGIG come from the germline V gene (reference sequence). V was clipped by 2 bases and J by 0 bases, with 11 bases between them. The CDR3 contains 15 residues. Profiled with immunoSEQ multiplex PCR; TCRdb holds only in-frame clones, not every one. The table lists 150,000 to 180,000 clones, about nine tenths of them singletons. The specimen comprised peripheral blood, sampled on day 0 of AZD1222 vaccination. J is TRBJ1-5 and V is TRBV30, with D possibly TRBD1 on 5 matching bases. This receptor was obtained from an adult in good health. CDR3: CAWSPEGYSNQPQHF. The CDR3, as DNA: TGTGCCTGGAGTCCTGAGGGGTATAGCAATCAGCCCCAGCATTTT.